The 5 T cell receptor beta chains below come from one sample, sequenced in a study of blood T cell repertoires in COVID-19. Libraries were prepared by immunoSEQ multiplex PCR; TCRdb keeps only in-frame clonotypes and omits some of them. Of 200,000 to 300,000 clones listed, around 89% are singletons. Material: PBMCs or T cells enriched from blood (not recorded which). The receptors shown here come from a woman between 25 and 40 years old who had recovered from COVID-19.

This chain joins TRBV27 and TRBJ1-4, with a weak D call TRBD1 (6 bases). The V and J ends lost 6 bases and 8 bases respectively, with 16 bases between them. This CDR3 comprises 14 residues. Germline V gene lookup returns CDR1 MNHEY and CDR2 SMNVEV (reference sequence). CDR3 sequence reads: CASSIRGFGEKLFF. The CDR3 region has the DNA TGTGCCAGCAGCATTAGGGGGTTTGGGGAAAAACTGTTTTTT.

V gene TRBV4-2 combines with J gene TRBJ2-1; the D gene is possibly TRBD2 (5 bases). Per germline, CDR1 LGHNA and CDR2 YNFKEQ. This CDR3 comprises 14 residues. The germline V and J ends were trimmed by 3 bases and 2 bases, with 8 bases remaining between them. The CDR3 nucleotides read TGTGCCAGCAGCCACCGAGGGCCCTACAATGAGCAGTTCTTC. Translating it yields CASSHRGPYNEQFF.

The genes are TRBV4-3 and TRBJ2-7; D not resolved. CDR1 and CDR2 from the germline V gene are LGHNA and YSLEER. Trimming cost V 0 bases and J 2 bases, with 11 bases left between them. The CDR3 contains 15 residues. The CDR3 region is CASSQDSPGPYEQYF. In DNA form, the CDR3 reads TGCGCCAGCAGCCAAGATTCACCGGGTCCCTACGAGCAGTACTTC.

This rearrangement joins TRBV30 to TRBJ1-2, with a weak D call TRBD1 (6 bases). The germline V gene encodes CDR1 GTSNPN and CDR2 SVGIG (reference sequence). V lost 4 bases and J 8 bases, leaving 17 bases between the germline ends. The CDR3 loop spans 13 amino acids. The CDR3 loop reads CAWTRVSGAGYTF. DNA for the CDR3: TGTGCCTGGACCCGTGTTTCAGGGGCCGGCTACACCTTC.

This clone appeared once. The genes are TRBV3-1 (or the pseudogene TRBV3-2) and TRBJ1-1; D is unclear. Trimming stripped 2 bases from V and 3 bases from J, with 7 bases between. There are 13 residues in the CDR3. The germline V gene encodes CDR1 LGHDT and CDR2 YNNKEL (reference sequence). As DNA, the CDR3 is TGTGCCAGCAGCCAAACCGCAGACACTGAAGCTTTCTTT. It is translated as CASSQTADTEAFF.